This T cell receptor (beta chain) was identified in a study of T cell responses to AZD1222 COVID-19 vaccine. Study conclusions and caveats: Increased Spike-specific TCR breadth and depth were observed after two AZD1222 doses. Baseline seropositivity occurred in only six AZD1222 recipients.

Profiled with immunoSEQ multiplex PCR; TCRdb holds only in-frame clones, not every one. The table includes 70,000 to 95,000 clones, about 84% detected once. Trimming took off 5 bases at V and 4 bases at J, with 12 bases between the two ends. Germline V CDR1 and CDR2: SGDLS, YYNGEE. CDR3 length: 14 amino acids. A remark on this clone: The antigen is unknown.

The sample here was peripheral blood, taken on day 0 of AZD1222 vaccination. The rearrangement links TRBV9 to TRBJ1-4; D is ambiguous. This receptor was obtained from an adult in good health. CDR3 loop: CASRLDGDNEKLFF. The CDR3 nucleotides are TGTGCCAGCAGGTTGGACGGAGATAATGAAAAACTGTTTTTT.